The T cell receptor beta chain under discussion was sequenced for a study of PD-1 blockade in classical Hodgkin lymphoma. Trimming took off 0 bases at V and 4 bases at J, with 15 bases between the two ends. CDR3 length equals 16 residues. CDR1 is MGHRA and CDR2 is YSYEKL in the germline V gene. Turning to this clone: Its antigen is not identified.

Profiled with immunoSEQ multiplex PCR; TCRdb holds only in-frame clones, not every one. This table has 100,000 to 130,000 clones, 80% to 90% appearing once. Study results and caveats: The study found that TCR diversity rose significantly by C4D1 in CD4+ but not CD8+ cells. Patients were excluded if nivolumab began under 1 year after ASCT (the autologous transplant).

Brentuximab vedotin exposure varied, and every patient relapsed after autologous stem cell transplantation. Patients had relapsed/refractory classical Hodgkin lymphoma with complete response, partial response or progressive disease as best response. The V gene is TRBV4-1, the J gene TRBJ2-5, with D unresolved. The TCR comes from a human donor with classical Hodgkin lymphoma. The sequences come from peripheral blood mononuclear cells (PBMCs), collected before the second cycle of nivolumab. Here the CDR3 DNA reads TGCGCCAGCAGCCAAGAAACATTAGGGTTCGGAGAGACCCAGTACTTC. This encodes CASSQETLGFGETQYF.